The T cell receptor beta chain under discussion was sequenced for a study of T-cell memory formation after mild COVID-19. Study conclusions and caveats: Specificity for SARS-CoV-2 was not confirmed among the second-wave clones peaking on day 37. In pre-infection memory, a portion of responding clones appeared, which suggested that cross-reactive memory joined.

Comment on this clonotype: The antigen is unknown.

Each CDR3 protein is one row after TCRdb ran MiXCR on the 5' RACE reads. The sample yields 35,000 to 50,000 distinct CDR3 sequences, 5.5% to 7% seen once. Germline V gene data show CDR1 as SGHRS and CDR2 as YFSETQ. The CDR3 has 13 residues. V lost 0 bases, J lost 10 bases, and 1 base stayed unmatched. The rearrangement uses TRBV5-1 and TRBJ2-6, with 7 bases matching TRBD1. The TCR sequence derives from an adult who had mild COVID-19 (a few samples of this study predate the infection). Cell type and time point are not known. The sequenced sample was PBMCs or a T cell subset sorted from them (not recorded which). This CDR3 is CASSLATGNVLTF. The CDR3, as DNA: TGCGCCAGCAGCTTGGCGACAGGGAACGTCCTGACTTTC.